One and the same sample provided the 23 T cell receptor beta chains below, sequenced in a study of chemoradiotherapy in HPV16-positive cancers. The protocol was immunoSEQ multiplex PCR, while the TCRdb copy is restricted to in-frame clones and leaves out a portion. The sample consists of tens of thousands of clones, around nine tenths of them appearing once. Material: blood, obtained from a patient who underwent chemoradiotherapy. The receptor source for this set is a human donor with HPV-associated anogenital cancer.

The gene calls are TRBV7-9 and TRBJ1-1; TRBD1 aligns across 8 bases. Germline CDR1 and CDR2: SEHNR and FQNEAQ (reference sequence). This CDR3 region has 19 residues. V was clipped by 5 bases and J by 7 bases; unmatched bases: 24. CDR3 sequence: CASSRTGKSQSLQGNEAFF. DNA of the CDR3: TGTGCCAGCAGCCGGACAGGGAAGTCCCAGTCCCTTCAGGGAAATGAAGCTTTCTTT.

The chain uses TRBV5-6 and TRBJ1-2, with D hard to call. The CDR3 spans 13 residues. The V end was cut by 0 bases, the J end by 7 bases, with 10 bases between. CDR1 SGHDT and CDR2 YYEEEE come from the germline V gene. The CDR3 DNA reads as TGTGCCAGCAGCTTGGAGGGTGGCGGTGGCTACACCTTC. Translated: CASSLEGGGGYTF.

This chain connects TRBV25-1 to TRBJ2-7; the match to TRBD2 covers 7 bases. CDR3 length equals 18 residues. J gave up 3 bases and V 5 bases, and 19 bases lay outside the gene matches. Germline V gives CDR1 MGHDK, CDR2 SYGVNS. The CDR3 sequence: CASSPSIGGGPQIYEQYF. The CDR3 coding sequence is TGTGCCAGCAGTCCTTCTATCGGGGGAGGGCCCCAAATCTACGAGCAGTACTTC.

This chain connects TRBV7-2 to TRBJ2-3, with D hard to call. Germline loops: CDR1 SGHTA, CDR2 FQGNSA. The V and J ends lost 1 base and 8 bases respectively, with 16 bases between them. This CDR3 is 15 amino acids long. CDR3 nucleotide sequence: TGTGCCAGCAGCTTAGATGTACGCCTAGGCGGTACGCAGTATTTT. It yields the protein CASSLDVRLGGTQYF.

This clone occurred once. This CDR3 is CASSIQGFGANVLTF. As DNA, the CDR3 is TGTGCCAGTAGTATACAGGGTTTTGGGGCCAACGTCCTGACTTTC. The chain combines TRBV19 with TRBJ2-6, with a weak D call TRBD1 (5 bases). Trimming cost V 2 bases and J 3 bases, with 8 bases left between them. Germline values: CDR1 LNHDA, CDR2 SQIVND (reference sequence). The CDR3 covers 15 residues.

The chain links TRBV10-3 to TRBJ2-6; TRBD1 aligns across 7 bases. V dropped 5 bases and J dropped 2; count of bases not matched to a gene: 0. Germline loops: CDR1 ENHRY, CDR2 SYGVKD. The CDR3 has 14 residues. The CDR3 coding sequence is TGTGCCATCAGTACAGGGGCTGGGGCCAACGTCCTGACTTTC. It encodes CAISTGAGANVLTF.

The chain's CDR3 is CASSQASSPWEVNTEAFF. The CDR3 nucleotides read TGCGCCAGCAGCCAAGCGTCGTCCCCCTGGGAGGTGAACACTGAAGCTTTCTTT. The rearrangement uses TRBV4-1 and TRBJ1-1; D remains ambiguous. CDR3 size: 18 residues. V was shortened by 1 base and J by 0 bases, with 18 bases between the two germline ends. The V gene's germline CDR1 is MGHRA and CDR2 YSYEKL.

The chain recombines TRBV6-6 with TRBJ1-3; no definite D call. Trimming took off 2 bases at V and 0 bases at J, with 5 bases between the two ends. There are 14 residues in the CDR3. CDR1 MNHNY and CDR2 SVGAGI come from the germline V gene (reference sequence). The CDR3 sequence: CASSYGLSGNTIYF. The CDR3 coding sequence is TGTGCCAGCAGTTACGGCCTCTCTGGAAACACCATATATTTT.

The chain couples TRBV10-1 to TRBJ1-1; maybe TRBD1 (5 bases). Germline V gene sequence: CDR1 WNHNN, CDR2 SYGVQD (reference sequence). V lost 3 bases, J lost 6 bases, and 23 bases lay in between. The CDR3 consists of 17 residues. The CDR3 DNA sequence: TGCGCCAGCAGTGAAACAGGCGCCGGTGCCCAGGCGTCTGAAGCTTTCTTT. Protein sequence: CASSETGAGAQASEAFF.

CDR3 bases: TGTGTCGTAGGGGCAGCTGGAAACACCATATATTTT. This translates into CVVGAAGNTIYF. The chain combines TRBV6-1 with TRBJ1-3; D is possibly TRBD1 (5 bases). The CDR3 is 12 amino acids. Germline CDR1 and CDR2: MNHNS and SASEGT.

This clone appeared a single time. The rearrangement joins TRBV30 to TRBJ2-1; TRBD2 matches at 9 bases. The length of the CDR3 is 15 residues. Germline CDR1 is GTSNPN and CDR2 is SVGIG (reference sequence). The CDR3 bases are TGTGCTCAATCTTTTGGGCGGGGGGGATACAATGAGCAGTTCTTC. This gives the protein CAQSFGRGGYNEQFF.

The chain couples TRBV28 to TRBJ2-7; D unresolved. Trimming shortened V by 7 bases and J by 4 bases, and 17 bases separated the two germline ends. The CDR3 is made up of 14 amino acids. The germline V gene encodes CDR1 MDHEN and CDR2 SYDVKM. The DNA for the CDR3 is TGTGCCAGCACCCCGGCGGCAGATCGTTACGAGCAGTACTTC. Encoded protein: CASTPAADRYEQYF.

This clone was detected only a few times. This CDR3 reads CASSLFPRRDNQPQHF. In DNA form, the CDR3 reads TGTGCCAGCAGCTTATTTCCTCGGCGGGACAATCAGCCCCAGCATTTT. The J gene is TRBJ1-5, the V gene TRBV7-2; D uncertain. This CDR3 is 16 amino acids long. The V gene lost 2 bases and the J gene lost 3 bases, with 14 bases spanning the gap. Per germline, CDR1 SGHTA and CDR2 FQGNSA.

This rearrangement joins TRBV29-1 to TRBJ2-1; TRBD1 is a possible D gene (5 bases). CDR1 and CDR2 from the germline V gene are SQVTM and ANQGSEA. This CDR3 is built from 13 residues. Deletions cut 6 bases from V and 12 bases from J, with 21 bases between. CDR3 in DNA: TGCAGCGTCCGAACGGGTCGTCAGGGTCGGCAGTTCTTC. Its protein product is CSVRTGRQGRQFF.

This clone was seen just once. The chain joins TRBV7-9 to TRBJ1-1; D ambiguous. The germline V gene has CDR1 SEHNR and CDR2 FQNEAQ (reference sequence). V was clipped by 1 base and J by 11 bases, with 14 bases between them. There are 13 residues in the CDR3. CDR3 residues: CASSLGRGVEAFF. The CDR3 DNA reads TGTGCCAGCAGCTTAGGACGTGGGGTTGAGGCTTTCTTT.

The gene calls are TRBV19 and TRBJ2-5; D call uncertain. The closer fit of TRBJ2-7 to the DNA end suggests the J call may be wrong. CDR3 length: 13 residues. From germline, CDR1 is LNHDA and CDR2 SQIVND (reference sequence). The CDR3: CASAVNVAYEQYF. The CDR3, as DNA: TGTGCCAGTGCCGTTAATGTGGCCTACGAGCAGTACTTC.

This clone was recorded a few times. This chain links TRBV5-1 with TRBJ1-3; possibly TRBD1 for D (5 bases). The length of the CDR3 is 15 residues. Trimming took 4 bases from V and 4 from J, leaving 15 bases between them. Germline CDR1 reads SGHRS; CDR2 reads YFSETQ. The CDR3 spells CASSPGPSTGNTIYF. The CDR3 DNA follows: TGCGCCAGCAGCCCAGGGCCAAGCACGGGAAACACCATATATTTT. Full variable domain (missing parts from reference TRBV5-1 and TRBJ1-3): KAGVTQTPRYLIKTRGQQVTLSCSPISGHRSVSWYQQTPGQGLQFLFEYFSETQRNKGNFPGRFSGRQFSNSRSEMNVSTLELGDSALYLCASSPGPSTGNTIYFGEGSWLTVV.

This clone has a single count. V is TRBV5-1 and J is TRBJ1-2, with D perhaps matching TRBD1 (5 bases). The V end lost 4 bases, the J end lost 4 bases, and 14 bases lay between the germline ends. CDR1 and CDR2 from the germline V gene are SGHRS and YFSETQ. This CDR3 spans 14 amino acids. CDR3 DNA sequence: TGCGCCAGCAGCCTCAGGGATTTAGCCTATGGCTACACCTTC. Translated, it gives CASSLRDLAYGYTF.

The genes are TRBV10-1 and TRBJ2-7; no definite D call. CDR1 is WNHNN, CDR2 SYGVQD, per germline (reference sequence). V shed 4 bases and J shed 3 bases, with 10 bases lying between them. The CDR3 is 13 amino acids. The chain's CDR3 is CASSGSGDYEQYF. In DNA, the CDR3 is TGCGCCAGCAGTGGATCAGGAGACTACGAGCAGTACTTC.

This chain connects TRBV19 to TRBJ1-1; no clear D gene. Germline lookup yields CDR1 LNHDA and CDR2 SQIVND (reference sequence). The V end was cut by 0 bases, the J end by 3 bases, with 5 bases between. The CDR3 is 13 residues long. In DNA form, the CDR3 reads TGTGCCAGTAGTATAGACGGTTACACTGAAGCTTTCTTT. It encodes CASSIDGYTEAFF.

The CDR3 region is CASSLNRGEKLFF. In DNA, the CDR3 is TGTGCCAGCAGCCTAAACAGGGGGGAAAAACTGTTTTTT. This chain joins TRBV5-8 and TRBJ1-4; the match to TRBD1 covers 8 bases. The length of the CDR3 is 13 residues. The ends lost 4 bases at V and 8 bases at J; junction bases unmatched: 4. Germline V gives CDR1 SGHTS, CDR2 YDEGEE.

DNA for the CDR3: TGTGCCAGCAGCTGGGACAGAACCCACCTGACCGGCTACGAGCAGTACTTC. This sequence encodes CASSWDRTHLTGYEQYF. V and J are TRBV7-2 and TRBJ2-7, with 7 bases matching TRBD1. Losses at the gene ends were 4 bases for V and 3 bases for J; bases not matched to a gene: 15. The CDR3 totals 17 residues. Germline CDR1 reads SGHTA; CDR2 reads FQGNSA.

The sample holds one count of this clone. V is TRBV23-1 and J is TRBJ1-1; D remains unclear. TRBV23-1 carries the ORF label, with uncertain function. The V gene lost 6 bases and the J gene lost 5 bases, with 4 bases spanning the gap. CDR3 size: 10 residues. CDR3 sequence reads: CASRRTEAFF. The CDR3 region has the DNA TGCGCCAGCAGACGAACTGAAGCTTTCTTT.